A single sample is the source of the 14 T cell receptor beta chains below, sequenced in a study of post-analysis software for immune sequencing data. Regarding the study as a whole: The study found TRBV5-6, TRBV5-1 and TRBV20-1 among roughly 5 TRBV segments more frequent in patients than controls.

Prepared libraries of TCR beta cDNA carried unique molecular identifiers. Each CDR3 protein gets one entry after TCRdb re-called the PCR reads with MiXCR. Among a few hundred thousand distinct CDR3 sequences listed, approximately 33% were seen once. Their specific antigens are unknown. The sample taken for sequencing was blood. Receptor source: a girl between 5 and 17 years old with multiple sclerosis.

This clonotype has only a few counts. The CDR3 region has the DNA TGCAGTGCTACTTCGGACTTTAACTATGGCTACACCTTC. It is translated as CSATSDFNYGYTF. The genes are TRBV20-1 and TRBJ1-2, with D unclear. V dropped 4 bases and J dropped 1 base, with 10 bases sitting between them. The germline V gene encodes CDR1 DFQATT and CDR2 SNEGSKA (reference sequence). The CDR3 sequence is 13 residues long.

The chain joins TRBV3-1 to TRBJ2-6; unclear D gene. The V end was cut by 6 bases, the J end by 2 bases, with 8 bases between. The CDR3 extends over 14 amino acids. Germline loops: CDR1 LGHDT, CDR2 YNNKEL (reference sequence). The CDR3 sequence: CASSPIPGANVLTF. In DNA, the CDR3 is TGTGCCAGCAGTCCCATCCCTGGGGCCAACGTCCTGACTTTC.

This clonotype was observed at least ten times. V usage is TRBV2 and J usage is TRBJ1-4, with TRBD1 matching over 10 bases. From germline, CDR1 is SNHLY and CDR2 FYNNEI. The ends lost 6 bases at V and 5 bases at J; junction bases unmatched: 6. The CDR3 consists of 15 residues. The CDR3 region is CASRAGQGGNEKLFF. The CDR3 DNA reads TGTGCCAGCAGGGCAGGACAGGGGGGAAATGAAAAACTGTTTTTT.

The chain links TRBV29-1 to TRBJ2-7, with TRBD1 matching over 10 bases. CDR1 is SQVTM and CDR2 is ANQGSEA in the germline V gene. The J segment lost 3 bases and the V segment lost 5 bases, leaving 7 bases of the junction unmatched. This CDR3 has 14 amino acids. The CDR3: CSVSPGQGIYEQYF. The CDR3 coding sequence is TGCAGCGTTTCTCCGGGACAGGGGATCTACGAGCAGTACTTC.

This sequence joins TRBV4-2 and TRBJ1-3; 7 nucleotides agree with TRBD1. Per germline, CDR1 LGHNA and CDR2 YNFKEQ. V dropped 1 base and J dropped 0; count of bases not matched to a gene: 9. This CDR3 spans 18 amino acids. In DNA form, the CDR3 reads TGTGCCAGCAGCCAAGGCACAGGGGAAGCCTCCTCTGGAAACACCATATATTTT. Its translation is CASSQGTGEASSGNTIYF.

The J gene is TRBJ1-2, the V gene TRBV10-3; 8 bases map to TRBD1. With V trimmed by 0 bases and J by 6 bases, 6 bases remained unmatched. Germline V gene sequence: CDR1 ENHRY, CDR2 SYGVKD. CDR3 length: 15 residues. The CDR3 loop is CAISESGQGENGYTF. The DNA for the CDR3 is TGTGCCATCAGTGAGTCAGGACAGGGTGAAAATGGCTACACCTTC.

In this sample, this clonotype turned up a few times. The chain combines TRBV10-3 with TRBJ2-6; unclear D gene. The CDR3 consists of 17 residues. Trimming left V 0 bases short and J 2 bases short, with 11 bases between. From germline, CDR1 is ENHRY and CDR2 SYGVKD. The CDR3 loop reads CAISESAGVTGANVLTF. The CDR3, as DNA: TGTGCCATCAGTGAGTCCGCCGGCGTTACTGGGGCCAACGTCCTGACTTTC.

The gene calls are TRBV12-3 or TRBV12-4 and TRBJ2-7, with D possibly called TRBD1 or TRBD2 (5 bases each). This CDR3 has 15 residues. The ends were cut back, 7 bases at V and 3 bases at J, with 19 bases in the middle. This CDR3 is CASTLFGALHYEQYF. The CDR3 coding sequence is TGTGCCAGCACCCTATTCGGGGCCCTACACTACGAGCAGTACTTC.

V and J are TRBV28 and TRBJ2-7; D could derive from TRBD1 or TRBD2 (5 bases each). The germline CDR1 and CDR2 sequences are MDHEN and SYDVKM. V was pared by 6 bases and J by 0 bases, with 12 bases between. CDR3 length: 14 amino acids. DNA for the CDR3: TGTGCCAGCAGACTCGCCGGGGCCTCCTACGAGCAGTACTTC. It specifies CASRLAGASYEQYF.

This clonotype was counted a single time. V gene TRBV29-1 combines with J gene TRBJ2-5; TRBD2 aligns across 7 bases. Looked up from germline, CDR1 is SQVTM and CDR2 is ANQGSEA. The CDR3 runs to 12 residues. The trim removed 6 bases at V and 1 base at J, leaving 2 bases unmatched. The CDR3 coding sequence is TGCAGCGTCTCGGGGGGCCAAGAGACCCAGTACTTC. Translating gives CSVSGGQETQYF. Drawing the rest from reference TRBV29-1 and TRBJ2-5, the complete variable domain is SAVISQKPSRDICQRGTSLTIQCQVDSQVTMMFWYRQQPGQSLTLIATANQGSEATYESGFVIDKFPISRPNLTFSTLTVSNMSPEDSSIYLCSVSGGQETQYFGPGTRLLVL.

The chain combines TRBV5-5 with TRBJ1-3, with TRBD1 as a possible D gene (5 bases). Germline CDR1 is SGHKS and CDR2 is YYEKEE (reference sequence). CDR3 length: 13 residues. Trimming shortened V by 6 bases and J by 6 bases, and 13 bases separated the two germline ends. CDR3 nucleotide sequence: TGTGCCAGCACAGGGTCTCTGGAAAACACCATATATTTT. Its translation: CASTGSLENTIYF.

This clonotype was counted a few times. The chain has TRBV2 and TRBJ2-1, with TRBD1 identical over 7 bases. V trimming: 4 bases; J trimming: 5 bases; junction bases outside the gene matches: 11. The CDR3 has 16 amino acids. CDR1 SNHLY and CDR2 FYNNEI come from the germline V gene. CDR3 residues: CASSGTGNPSDNEQFF. CDR3 sequence (DNA): TGTGCCAGCAGTGGGACAGGTAATCCTTCCGACAATGAGCAGTTCTTC.

The chain employs TRBV7-2 and TRBJ2-3, with 10 bases lining up with TRBD2. The CDR3 extends over 16 amino acids. Per the germline V gene, CDR1 is SGHTA and CDR2 is FQGNSA. With 2 bases clipped from V and 6 bases from J, the junction kept 8 bases outside the gene matches. The CDR3 sequence: CASSLKASGGGDTQYF. In nucleotides, the CDR3 is TGTGCCAGCAGCTTAAAGGCTAGCGGGGGCGGGGATACGCAGTATTTT. The variable domain in full, completed from reference TRBV7-2 and TRBJ2-3, reads GAGVSQSPSNKVTEKGKDVELRCDPISGHTALYWYRQSLGQGLEFLIYFQGNSAPDKSGLPSDRFSAERTGGSVSTLTIQRTQQEDSAVYLCASSLKASGGGDTQYFGPGTRLTVL.

There are a few counts of this clonotype. The chain carries TRBV6-5 and TRBJ2-7, with TRBD1 matching 8 bases. CDR3 length equals 14 residues. The V gene's germline CDR1 is MNHEY and CDR2 SVGAGI. After removal of 5 bases from V and 4 bases from J, the junction contained 7 bases not matched to a gene. The CDR3: CASSEARGHYEQYF. For the CDR3, the DNA is TGTGCCAGCAGTGAAGCCAGGGGGCATTACGAGCAGTACTTC.